The 9 T cell receptor beta chains in this list originate from one sample, sequenced in a study of blood T cell repertoires in COVID-19. Assay: immunoSEQ multiplex PCR; the TCRdb copy retains only in-frame clones and omits some. In the table there are roughly 200,000 clones, about four fifths of which are singletons. What was sequenced was peripheral blood. The source is a man in his sixties or seventies with active or convalescent COVID-19.

This sequence joins TRBV5-6 and TRBJ1-2; 10 bases are shared with TRBD1. V dropped 3 bases and J dropped 2; count of bases not matched to a gene: 4. In germline, CDR1 is SGHDT, CDR2 YYEEEE. This CDR3 has 15 residues. CDR3 protein: CASSWGQGNNYGYTF. In DNA form, the CDR3 reads TGTGCCAGCAGCTGGGGACAGGGGAACAACTATGGCTACACCTTC.

In regard to this clone: This same CDR3 is encoded by further DNA sequences in the sample. The chain recombines TRBV6-5 with TRBJ1-2, with D possibly TRBD1 on 6 matching bases. The CDR3 extends over 13 amino acids. V was clipped by 4 bases and J by 2 bases, with 8 bases between them. Germline V gene sequence: CDR1 MNHEY, CDR2 SVGAGI. CDR3 bases: TGTGCCAGCAGTTTACAGGGCAACTATGGCTACACCTTC. Amino acids: CASSLQGNYGYTF.

The chain is built from TRBV30 and TRBJ1-1, with D perhaps TRBD1 (6 bases). Germline CDR1 is GTSNPN and CDR2 is SVGIG (reference sequence). The CDR3 is 13 amino acids. The CDR3 DNA reads TGTGCAATAACTCGGGGGGCGAACACTGAAGCTTTCTTT. It translates to CAITRGANTEAFF.

The DNA of the CDR3 is TGTGCCAGCAGCAAAGCGGAGGGTGCCGGAGACTACGAGCAGTACTTC. Its translation is CASSKAEGAGDYEQYF. The chain has TRBV21-1 and TRBJ2-7; the D call of TRBD2 is as the table states it, not checked on the DNA. TRBV21-1 is labeled a pseudogene. The CDR3 has 16 residues.

This clone was picked up a small number of times. J is TRBJ1-2 and V is TRBV5-6; TRBD1 matches at 7 bases. The J segment lost 4 bases and the V segment lost 6 bases, leaving 9 bases of the junction unmatched. The CDR3 runs 14 residues. Germline lookup yields CDR1 SGHDT and CDR2 YYEEEE. CDR3 protein: CASNRQGDLYGYTF. The CDR3 DNA follows: TGTGCCAGCAACCGACAGGGCGATCTCTATGGCTACACCTTC.

This rearrangement joins TRBV4-2 to TRBJ1-2; D might be TRBD1 (5 bases). Trimming cost V 0 bases and J 4 bases, with 9 bases left between them. From germline, CDR1 is LGHNA and CDR2 YNFKEQ. The CDR3 is 14 amino acids. In nucleotides, the CDR3 is TGTGCCAGCAGCCAAGATATACAGGCCTATGGCTACACCTTC. Amino acids: CASSQDIQAYGYTF.

The V gene is TRBV6-4, the J gene TRBJ2-7; D unclear. Trimming removed 7 bases at V and 5 bases at J, with 9 bases between. Per the germline V gene, CDR1 is MRHNA and CDR2 is SNTAGT. The CDR3 has 11 amino acids. CDR3: CASTTPDEQYF. For the CDR3, the DNA is TGTGCCAGCACCACTCCCGACGAGCAGTACTTC.

On this clone: Relative to the germline gene, one junction end is altered; a read error may explain this. This chain connects TRBV5-1 to TRBJ2-7; D perhaps matches TRBD2 (8 bases). Per the germline V gene, CDR1 is SGHRS and CDR2 is YFSETQ. The length of the CDR3 is 15 residues. For the CDR3, the DNA is TGCGCCAGCAGCTTGCAATCTTCGGGAGGGACAGTAAAGCACTTC. Protein product: CASSLQSSGGTVKHF.

The chain recombines TRBV2 with TRBJ2-7; TRBD1 is a possible D gene (6 bases). CDR1 and CDR2 (germline): SNHLY, FYNNEI. The CDR3 is 14 residues long. Deletions cut 6 bases from V and 0 bases from J, with 12 bases between. The CDR3 DNA sequence: TGTGCCAGCAGGGGGACACTCACCTCCTACGAGCAGTACTTC. Protein product: CASRGTLTSYEQYF.